A selection of T cell receptor beta chains follows, all from one sample in a study of T cell changes during pregnancy in multiple sclerosis. The method was immunoSEQ multiplex PCR; TCRdb's version includes in-frame clones alone and lacks a portion of them. The data show about 68,000 clones, with 75% to 95% seen just once and roughly 0.8% held by the top ten. The input for sequencing was peripheral blood, taken in the second trimester of pregnancy. Receptors originate from a female donor with multiple sclerosis, enrolled in a pregnancy study. CDR3s include the opening cysteine and the closing phenylalanine or tryptophan. Fields, in order: CDR3 DNA, CDR3 protein, J gene, D gene, V gene. The D gene is left open where the match is weak.

CDR3nt: TGTGCCAGCAGAGCTCCGGGACACTCCACCGGGGAGCTGTTTTTT; CDR3aa: CASRAPGHSTGELFF; j_gene: TRBJ2-2; d_gene: NA; v_gene: TRBV5-4
CDR3nt: TGCGCCAGCGGACAGGGGGCGGCTAATTCACCCCTCCACTTT; CDR3aa: CASGQGAANSPLHF; j_gene: TRBJ1-6; d_gene: TRBD1; v_gene: TRBV5-1
CDR3nt: TGTGCCAGCAGTGAGGACCGAGCGGGGGGGCAAGAGACCCAGTACTTC; CDR3aa: CASSEDRAGGQETQYF; j_gene: TRBJ2-5; d_gene: TRBD2; v_gene: TRBV2
CDR3nt: TGTGCCAGCAGCCTACCGACAGGGACCGGGGAGCTGTTTTTT; CDR3aa: CASSLPTGTGELFF; j_gene: TRBJ2-2; d_gene: TRBD1; v_gene: TRBV5-4
CDR3nt: TGTGCCAGCAGCCCTACCGACAGGGGGAGGGCCGGGGAGCTGTTTTTT; CDR3aa: CASSPTDRGRAGELFF; j_gene: TRBJ2-2; d_gene: TRBD1; v_gene: TRBV6-6
CDR3nt: TGTGCCAGTAGCCAAGGACGGGGGGCGGCCATCCAAGAGACCCAGTACTTC; CDR3aa: CASSQGRGAAIQETQYF; j_gene: TRBJ2-5; d_gene: NA; v_gene: TRBV19
CDR3nt: TGTGCCAGCAGCTTCGCGGCCGCGAATTCACCCCTCCACTTT; CDR3aa: CASSFAAANSPLHF; j_gene: TRBJ1-6; d_gene: NA; v_gene: TRBV7-9
CDR3nt: TGTGCCAGCACTCCGGGAGGCGGGGGGCGTAATGAGCAGTTCTTC; CDR3aa: CASTPGGGGRNEQFF; j_gene: TRBJ2-1; d_gene: TRBD2; v_gene: TRBV5-8
CDR3nt: TGTGCCAGCAGCCTCGAGGCCTATGGCTACACCTTC; CDR3aa: CASSLEAYGYTF; j_gene: TRBJ1-2; d_gene: NA; v_gene: TRBV9
CDR3nt: TGTGCCAGCAGCTTCGGACTAGCGGGACGGAGGGATACGCAGTATTTT; CDR3aa: CASSFGLAGRRDTQYF; j_gene: TRBJ2-3; d_gene: TRBD2; v_gene: TRBV5-6